Each of the 22 T cell receptor beta chains below was sequenced from the same sample in a study of T cells in severe cutaneous drug reactions. The donors had carbamazepine-induced Stevens-Johnson syndrome or toxic epidermal necrolysis. Bulk and single-cell libraries used iRepertoire multiplex PCR with TCR subtype-specific primers. TCRdb re-analyzed the multiplex PCR reads; it lists each CDR3 protein once, without DNA. The sample holds about 21,000 distinct CDR3 sequences. The sample consisted of PBMCs. Receptors were obtained from a human donor with toxic epidermal necrolysis, a severe cutaneous drug reaction.

The chain couples TRBV9 to TRBJ2-5; the D call from TCRdb, TRBD1, cannot be confirmed without DNA. The CDR3 covers 15 residues. Germline loops: CDR1 SGDLS, CDR2 YYNGEE. CDR3 loop: CASSVAIRAGETQYF. Complete variable domain (other parts from reference TRBV9 and TRBJ2-5): DSGVTQTPKHLITATGQRVTLRCSPRSGDLSVYWYQQSLDQGLQFLIQYYNGEERAKGNILERFSAQQFPDLHSELNLSSLELGDSALYFCASSVAIRAGETQYFGPGTRLLVL.

The chain uses TRBV29-1 and TRBJ2-1; TCRdb names TRBD2, which stays unverified in the absence of DNA. In germline, CDR1 is SQVTM, CDR2 ANQGSEA. The CDR3 totals 14 residues. The CDR3 here is CSVEASGITGEQFF.

The chain uses TRBV28 and TRBJ2-1; lacking DNA, the TRBD1 call made by TCRdb goes unchecked. The CDR3 extends over 14 amino acids. CDR1 and CDR2 (germline): MDHEN, SYDVKM. The CDR3 loop reads CASSFVGQSDEQFF.

The chain carries TRBV7-2 and TRBJ2-3. The CDR3 has 13 residues. CDR1 and CDR2 from the germline V gene are SGHTA and FQGNSA. This CDR3 is CASSLFVRDTQYF.

This rearrangement joins TRBV20-1 to TRBJ2-3; TCRdb reports TRBD2, a call that lacks DNA to check it against. The CDR3 covers 15 residues. Germline assignment: CDR1 DFQATT and CDR2 SNEGSKA (reference sequence). This CDR3 is CSARPGLAVTDTQYF.

J is TRBJ2-5 and V is TRBV20-1; the D gene TCRdb calls, TRBD2, cannot be checked with no DNA. Germline V CDR1 and CDR2: DFQATT, SNEGSKA (reference sequence). CDR3 length: 16 residues. CDR3 sequence: CSARKLSAGVDETQYF.

The V gene is TRBV19, the J gene TRBJ1-4; TCRdb gives TRBD1 as the D gene, but with no DNA this cannot be confirmed. CDR3 size: 12 residues. The germline gives CDR1 LNHDA, CDR2 SQIVND (reference sequence). The CDR3 sequence is CASTRRGEKLFF.

This clonotype is identified as medium-sized (0.01 to 0.1%) from frequency. This chain joins TRBV9 and TRBJ2-1; the TRBD2 assignment by TCRdb is unverifiable without DNA. The CDR3 covers 15 residues. The V gene's germline CDR1 is SGDLS and CDR2 YYNGEE. The CDR3 is CASSTSGSSYNEQFF. Filled out from reference TRBV9 and TRBJ2-1, the complete variable domain reads DSGVTQTPKHLITATGQRVTLRCSPRSGDLSVYWYQQSLDQGLQFLIQYYNGEERAKGNILERFSAQQFPDLHSELNLSSLELGDSALYFCASSTSGSSYNEQFFGPGTRLTVL.

J is TRBJ2-2 and V is TRBV24-1; TCRdb's D call of TRBD1 is untestable without DNA. The CDR3 runs to 15 residues. Per the germline V gene, CDR1 is KGHDR and CDR2 is SFDVKD. CDR3 amino acids: CATSVPRGNTGELFF.

The chain combines TRBV12-3 or TRBV12-4 with TRBJ2-3. This CDR3 contains 13 residues. CDR3: CASSWDSTDTQYF.

The genes are TRBV28 and TRBJ2-1; TCRdb outputs TRBD1, but without DNA this stays unchecked. The CDR3 totals 17 residues. Germline V gene lookup returns CDR1 MDHEN and CDR2 SYDVKM. The CDR3 sequence is CASTFTAGTVGYNEQFF.

This clonotype is deemed medium-sized (0.01 to 0.1%) by its frequency. This chain links TRBV11-2 with TRBJ1-1. Germline lookup yields CDR1 SGHAT and CDR2 FQNNGV. The CDR3 is made up of 13 amino acids. The CDR3 is CASSLDLRTEAFF.

The chain links TRBV7-8 to TRBJ2-7. Germline V gene lookup returns CDR1 SGHVS and CDR2 FQNEAQ. This CDR3 has 13 residues. The CDR3 spells CASSFKPTTEQYF.

The rearrangement joins TRBV20-1 to TRBJ1-2; TCRdb selects TRBD1, and the lack of DNA leaves this call unchecked. Germline loops: CDR1 DFQATT, CDR2 SNEGSKA (reference sequence). This CDR3 contains 14 residues. CDR3 residues: CSKDRTTDHYGYTF.

The V gene is TRBV29-1, the J gene TRBJ2-7; TCRdb reports TRBD2, a call that lacks DNA to check it against. The length of the CDR3 is 14 residues. CDR1 SQVTM and CDR2 ANQGSEA come from the germline V gene. The CDR3 loop is CSVALMTSVYEQYF.

The V call is TRBV2, the J call TRBJ2-6; absent DNA, TCRdb's TRBD1 call cannot be checked. The V gene's germline CDR1 is SNHLY and CDR2 FYNNEI. This CDR3 spans 15 amino acids. CDR3 sequence reads: CASSDQGTGANVLTF.

This chain links TRBV19 with TRBJ2-5; TCRdb proposes TRBD1, but this gene call is untestable without DNA. Germline CDR1 and CDR2: LNHDA and SQIVND (reference sequence). CDR3 length: 15 residues. CDR3 residues: CASRTRQGGQETQYF. The full variable domain, its missing parts supplied by reference TRBV19 and TRBJ2-5, is DGGITQSPKYLFRKEGQNVTLSCEQNLNHDAMYWYRQDPGQGLRLIYYSQIVNDFQKGDIAEGYSVSREKKESFPLTVTSAQKNPTAFYLCASRTRQGGQETQYFGPGTRLLVL.

This sequence joins TRBV19 and TRBJ2-3; no DNA is available, so the TRBD1 call from TCRdb remains unchecked. The V gene's germline CDR1 is LNHDA and CDR2 SQIVND (reference sequence). The CDR3 sequence is 16 residues long. The CDR3: CASSPRIGKSTDTQYF. Variable domain in full (rest from reference TRBV19 and TRBJ2-3): DGGITQSPKYLFRKEGQNVTLSCEQNLNHDAMYWYRQDPGQGLRLIYYSQIVNDFQKGDIAEGYSVSREKKESFPLTVTSAQKNPTAFYLCASSPRIGKSTDTQYFGPGTRLTVL.

The V gene is TRBV12-3 or TRBV12-4, the J gene TRBJ1-5. CDR3 length: 13 amino acids. The CDR3 spells CASSSGVDQPQHF.

V and J are TRBV30 and TRBJ1-5. Germline V gene sequence: CDR1 GTSNPN, CDR2 SVGIG (reference sequence). This CDR3 spans 13 amino acids. The CDR3 loop is CAWSVSENQPQHF.

This clonotype shows up as medium-sized by frequency. The V call is TRBV2, the J call TRBJ2-1; the TRBD2 assignment by TCRdb is unverifiable without DNA. The CDR3 has 11 residues. The V gene's germline CDR1 is SNHLY and CDR2 FYNNEI. The CDR3 sequence is CASISSVEQFF.

In terms of frequency, this clonotype is medium-sized. The chain recombines TRBV18 with TRBJ2-3; TCRdb's D call of TRBD1 is untestable without DNA. This CDR3 comprises 15 residues. In germline, CDR1 is KGHSH, CDR2 LQKENI. The CDR3 sequence is CASSPLTGYTDTQYF.